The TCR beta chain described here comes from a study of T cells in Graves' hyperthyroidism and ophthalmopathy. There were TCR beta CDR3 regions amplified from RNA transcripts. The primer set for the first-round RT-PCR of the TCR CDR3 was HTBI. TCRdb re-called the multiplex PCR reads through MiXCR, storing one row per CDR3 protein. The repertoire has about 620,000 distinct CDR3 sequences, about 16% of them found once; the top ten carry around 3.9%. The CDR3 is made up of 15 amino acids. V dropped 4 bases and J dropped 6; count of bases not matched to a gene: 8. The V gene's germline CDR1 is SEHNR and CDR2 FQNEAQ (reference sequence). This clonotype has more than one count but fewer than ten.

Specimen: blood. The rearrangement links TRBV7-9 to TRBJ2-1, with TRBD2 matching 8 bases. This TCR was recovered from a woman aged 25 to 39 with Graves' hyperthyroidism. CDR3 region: CASSSREGLLNEQFF. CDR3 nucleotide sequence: TGTGCCAGCAGCTCTCGGGAGGGCCTTCTCAATGAGCAGTTCTTC.